The 7 T cell receptor beta chains reported below all come from one sample, sequenced in a study of CD8+ T cells in alopecia areata. Extraction and reverse transcription of RNA yielded cDNA as the sequencing template. TCRdb keeps only in-frame clones here, not all; method: immunoSEQ multiplex PCR. The sample has some 150,000 clones, roughly 58% seen once. Sample: CD8+ T cells sorted from blood. These receptor sequences come from a human donor in good health.

The rearrangement links TRBV4-1 to TRBJ2-7, with D possibly TRBD2 on 6 matching bases. V lost 10 bases and J lost 0, with 13 bases in between. Germline CDR1 and CDR2: MGHRA and YSYEKL. The CDR3 sequence is 13 residues long. CDR3 coding DNA: TGCGCCACCTCACGGGGGAGCTCCTACGAGCAGTACTTC. Its protein product is CATSRGSSYEQYF.

The chain combines TRBV19 with TRBJ2-3, with 9 bases lining up with TRBD2. The germline gives CDR1 LNHDA, CDR2 SQIVND (reference sequence). Trimming cost V 4 bases and J 3 bases; bases outside gene matches: 5. This CDR3 spans 15 amino acids. The CDR3 DNA sequence: TGTGCCAGTAGTACCGGACTAGCGAGTACAGATACGCAGTATTTT. Translation: CASSTGLASTDTQYF.

The chain carries TRBV4-1 and TRBJ2-2; 11 bases agree with TRBD1. The CDR3 runs 17 residues. Looked up from germline, CDR1 is MGHRA and CDR2 is YSYEKL. V gave up 3 bases and J gave up 6 bases; unmatched junction bases: 9. The CDR3 loop is CASSQRTGGAGAGELFF. In DNA form, the CDR3 reads TGCGCCAGCAGCCAGCGGACAGGGGGCGCCGGCGCCGGGGAGCTGTTTTTT.

This sequence joins TRBV29-1 and TRBJ2-7; 9 bases agree with TRBD2. The CDR3 totals 12 residues. Per the germline V gene, CDR1 is SQVTM and CDR2 is ANQGSEA. V dropped 7 bases and J dropped 6; count of bases not matched to a gene: 7. In nucleotides, the CDR3 is TGCAGCGGCATAGCGGGAGCGGGCGAGCAGTACTTC. This translates into CSGIAGAGEQYF.

This clone came up a few times. The rearrangement uses TRBV7-9 and TRBJ2-1, with 10 bases that match TRBD2. Germline lookup yields CDR1 SEHNR and CDR2 FQNEAQ (reference sequence). The CDR3 consists of 16 residues. V was clipped by 5 bases and J by 8 bases; unmatched bases: 12. The CDR3 DNA sequence: TGTGCCAGCAGCGTCAATAGCGGGGGGAAGGGCTATGAGCAGTTCTTC. It specifies CASSVNSGGKGYEQFF.

The V call is TRBV27, the J call TRBJ2-3; 8 nucleotides align to TRBD2. The CDR3 has 15 amino acids. CDR1 is MNHEY and CDR2 is SMNVEV in the germline V gene (reference sequence). Trimming removed 1 base from V and 4 bases from J; junction bases left unmatched: 4. The CDR3 DNA reads TGTGCCAGCAGTTTATTCGCGGGAGGCGCAGATACGCAGTATTTT. Translation gives CASSLFAGGADTQYF.

This clone occurred a few times. V gene TRBV4-2 combines with J gene TRBJ2-2; 13 bases agree with TRBD2. The V gene end was trimmed by 1 base and the J gene end by 4 bases; junction bases not matched to a gene: 6. This CDR3 is 18 amino acids long. Looked up from germline, CDR1 is LGHNA and CDR2 is YNFKEQ. In DNA form, the CDR3 reads TGTGCCAGCAGCCAAGGCGGGACTAGCGGGATGGGCACCGGGGAGCTGTTTTTT. It is translated as CASSQGGTSGMGTGELFF.